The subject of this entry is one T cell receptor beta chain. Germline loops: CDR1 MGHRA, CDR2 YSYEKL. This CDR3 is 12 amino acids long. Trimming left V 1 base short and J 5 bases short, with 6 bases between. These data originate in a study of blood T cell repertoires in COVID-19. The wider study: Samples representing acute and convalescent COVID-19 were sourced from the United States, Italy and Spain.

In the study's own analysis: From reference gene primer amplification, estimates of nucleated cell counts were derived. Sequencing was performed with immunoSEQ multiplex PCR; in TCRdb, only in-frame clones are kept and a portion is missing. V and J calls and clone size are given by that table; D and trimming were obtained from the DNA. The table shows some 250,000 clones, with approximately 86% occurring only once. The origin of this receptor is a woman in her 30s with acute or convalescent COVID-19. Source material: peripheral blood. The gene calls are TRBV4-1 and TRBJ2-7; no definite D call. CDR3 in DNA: TGCGCCAGCAGCCAAGTTAGCAACGAGCAGTACTTC. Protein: CASSQVSNEQYF.